Shown below are 18 T cell receptor beta chains from a single sample sequenced in a study of naive and memory T cell subsets. Whole-study results and caveats: Possibly reflecting memory cells re-expressing CD45RA, a few larger clonotypes occurred in naive repertoires, especially CD8.

These receptors' antigens are unknown. The beta constant-region primer was an equimolar mix of two oligonucleotides covering TRBC1 and TRBC2. The ligated cDNA underwent four PCR rounds using SP2 and nested alpha and beta constant-region primers. TCRdb re-analysed the UMI-ligation and nested PCR reads in MiXCR, keeping a single row per CDR3 protein. Here the sample spans over 110,000 distinct CDR3 sequences, approximately 20% being singletons. Source material: naive CD8+ T cells from blood. Source of these receptors: a human donor in good health.

The rearrangement joins TRBV25-1 to TRBJ2-3; D may be TRBD1 or TRBD2 (5 bases each). The V gene's germline CDR1 is MGHDK and CDR2 SYGVNS. The V end lost 8 bases, the J end lost 3 bases, and 21 bases lay between the germline ends. CDR3 length: 16 residues. CDR3: CASPSPVGGTTDTQYF. For the CDR3, the DNA is TGTGCCAGCCCCTCCCCGGTTGGGGGAACGACAGATACGCAGTATTTT.

The V call is TRBV6-1, the J call TRBJ2-3; D is ambiguous. The germline V gene encodes CDR1 MNHNS and CDR2 SASEGT. V gave up 0 bases and J gave up 3 bases, with 7 bases separating them. CDR3 length: 14 residues. The CDR3 sequence: CASSEADGTDTQYF. The DNA of the CDR3 is TGTGCCAGCAGTGAAGCAGACGGGACAGATACGCAGTATTTT.

CDR3 region: CASSATGTYEQYF. The DNA of the CDR3 is TGTGCCAGTAGCGCGACAGGTACCTACGAGCAGTACTTC. V is TRBV19 and J is TRBJ2-7, with D maybe TRBD1 (6 bases). V lost 6 bases to trimming and J lost 2 bases, with 11 bases between them. Germline assignment: CDR1 LNHDA and CDR2 SQIVND (reference sequence). The length of the CDR3 is 13 residues.

The chain links TRBV28 to TRBJ1-1; possible D gene TRBD1, 6 bases. Per germline, CDR1 MDHEN and CDR2 SYDVKM. The length of the CDR3 is 17 residues. The ends were cut back, 4 bases at V and 0 bases at J, with 18 bases in the middle. CDR3 coding DNA: TGTGCCAGCAGTTGGGGAGGGGGGCCGAACATGAACACTGAAGCTTTCTTT. Amino acids: CASSWGGGPNMNTEAFF.

The table lists this clonotype with a few counts. This chain joins TRBV28 and TRBJ2-7; the match to TRBD1 covers 9 bases. The CDR3 runs 15 residues. CDR1 is MDHEN and CDR2 is SYDVKM in the germline V gene. Germline trimming cut 6 bases from V and 3 bases from J; bases unmatched to any gene: 9. The CDR3 reads CASRAAGTGFYEQYF. CDR3 coding DNA: TGTGCCAGCAGAGCCGCCGGGACAGGGTTCTACGAGCAGTACTTC. Looking up the rest from reference TRBV28 and TRBJ2-7 gives the full variable domain: DVKVTQSSRYLVKRTGEKVFLECVQDMDHENMFWYRQDPGLGLRLIYFSYDVKMKEKGDIPEGYSVSREKKERFSLILESASTNQTSMYLCASRAAGTGFYEQYFGPGTRLTVT.

This clonotype was found a few times. This rearrangement joins TRBV28 to TRBJ2-6; D is uncertain. CDR3 length equals 13 residues. Germline assignment: CDR1 MDHEN and CDR2 SYDVKM. The germline V and J ends were trimmed by 8 bases and 4 bases, with 9 bases remaining between them. The DNA of the CDR3 is TGTGCCAGCGAAGCCCCCGGGGCCAACGTCCTGACTTTC. Amino acids: CASEAPGANVLTF.

CDR3 nucleotide sequence: TGCGCCAGCAGCCTGACAGGGATGAACACTGAAGCTTTCTTT. The encoded protein is CASSLTGMNTEAFF. The chain has TRBV5-1 and TRBJ1-1; 7 bases line up with TRBD1. Germline V gene sequence: CDR1 SGHRS, CDR2 YFSETQ. The CDR3 is 14 residues long. J gave up 0 bases and V 4 bases, and 3 bases lay outside the gene matches.

This sequence joins TRBV7-8 and TRBJ2-7, with TRBD2 matching 7 bases. Germline V gene lookup returns CDR1 SGHVS and CDR2 FQNEAQ. V shed 1 base, J shed 3 bases, and the junction held 18 bases outside the gene matches. The CDR3 has 19 amino acids. This CDR3 is CASSLGRRGNLAVNYEQYF. As DNA, the CDR3 is TGTGCCAGCAGCTTAGGGAGAAGGGGAAATCTAGCGGTCAACTACGAGCAGTACTTC.

Only a few counts were recorded for this clonotype. This chain links TRBV5-1 with TRBJ1-5; D call uncertain. Germline V gene lookup returns CDR1 SGHRS and CDR2 YFSETQ. V was clipped by 0 bases and J by 2 bases, with 15 bases between them. This CDR3 spans 17 amino acids. Here the CDR3 DNA reads TGCGCCAGCAGCTTGGGTTTGTACGCAGAGGGCAATCAGCCCCAGCATTTT. This sequence encodes CASSLGLYAEGNQPQHF.

The genes are TRBV19 and TRBJ1-5; D uncertain. This CDR3 is built from 13 residues. Trimming shortened V by 9 bases and J by 2 bases, and 11 bases separated the two germline ends. Germline assignment: CDR1 LNHDA and CDR2 SQIVND (reference sequence). The CDR3 coding sequence is TGTGCCAGCCATCGTGGGCGCAATCAGCCCCAGCATTTT. It is translated as CASHRGRNQPQHF. The variable domain in full, with the rest retrieved from reference TRBV19 and TRBJ1-5, is DGGITQSPKYLFRKEGQNVTLSCEQNLNHDAMYWYRQDPGQGLRLIYYSQIVNDFQKGDIAEGYSVSREKKESFPLTVTSAQKNPTAFYLCASHRGRNQPQHFGDGTRLSIL.

This clonotype was observed a few times. The chain uses TRBV4-1 and TRBJ1-6, with D tentatively TRBD1 (6 bases). Trimming took 0 bases from V and 8 from J, leaving 14 bases between them. Germline values: CDR1 MGHRA, CDR2 YSYEKL. The CDR3 is made up of 16 amino acids. The CDR3 DNA is TGCGCCAGCAGCCAAGATCTGGGGGGCGGGGATTCACCCCTCCACTTT. Translated, it gives CASSQDLGGGDSPLHF.

The chain employs TRBV5-1 and TRBJ2-1; D ambiguous. This CDR3 contains 15 residues. The germline gives CDR1 SGHRS, CDR2 YFSETQ. V lost 4 bases to trimming and J lost 0 bases, with 11 bases between them. In DNA form, the CDR3 reads TGCGCCAGCAGCCTTGAAGTGAGCTCCTACAATGAGCAGTTCTTC. This codes for CASSLEVSSYNEQFF.

V gene TRBV28 combines with J gene TRBJ2-7; 7 bases are a match to TRBD2. Germline trimming cut 5 bases from V and 7 bases from J; bases unmatched to any gene: 11. Germline CDR1 is MDHEN and CDR2 is SYDVKM. The CDR3 has 14 amino acids. The chain's CDR3 is CASSPTGTIVEQYF. CDR3 nucleotides: TGTGCCAGCAGTCCTACCGGGACTATCGTAGAGCAGTACTTC.

The chain links TRBV5-6 to TRBJ2-7; 7 bases are shared with TRBD1. V lost 4 bases, J lost 4 bases, and 14 bases stayed unmatched. Germline V gives CDR1 SGHDT, CDR2 YYEEEE. The CDR3 runs 16 residues. CDR3 amino acids: CASSPRQGGSFYEQYF. The CDR3 coding sequence is TGTGCCAGCAGCCCCAGACAGGGCGGCTCGTTTTACGAGCAGTACTTC.

About this clonotype itself: The CDR3 does not end in the conserved phenylalanine or tryptophan, so this is likely a read error. It is unclear where the CDR3 begins or ends on the DNA, so no DNA is shown, and the CDR3 is as TCRdb lists it. V usage is TRBV6-2 or TRBV6-3 and J usage is TRBJ2-6. The germline V gene has CDR1 MNHEY and CDR2 SVGEGT. The CDR3 totals 14 residues, both ends included. The CDR3 sequence: CASSYSAGANVRTG.

V is TRBV5-6 and J is TRBJ2-7, with D perhaps assigned TRBD1 or TRBD2 (5 bases each). Germline lookup yields CDR1 SGHDT and CDR2 YYEEEE. V was pared by 2 bases and J by 6 bases, with 9 bases between. This CDR3 contains 12 residues. CDR3 amino acids: CASSFGDPEQYF. The CDR3 DNA reads TGTGCCAGCAGCTTCGGGGACCCCGAGCAGTACTTC.

The chain links TRBV6-5 to TRBJ2-7; TRBD2 might be the D (5 bases). Germline V gene lookup returns CDR1 MNHEY and CDR2 SVGAGI. This CDR3 is 16 amino acids long. V was clipped by 1 base and J by 6 bases, with 19 bases between them. The CDR3 coding sequence is TGTGCCAGCAGTTACTTCTCCTTGGGTAGCGAAGGCGAGCAGTACTTC. Residues: CASSYFSLGSEGEQYF.

The chain combines TRBV7-6 with TRBJ1-2; D remains unclear. The CDR3 totals 13 residues. Trimming took off 4 bases at V and 4 bases at J, with 10 bases between the two ends. The germline CDR1 and CDR2 sequences are SGHVS and FNYEAQ. Here the CDR3 reads CASSSEEGYGYTF. As DNA, the CDR3 is TGTGCCAGCAGCTCAGAGGAGGGCTATGGCTACACCTTC.